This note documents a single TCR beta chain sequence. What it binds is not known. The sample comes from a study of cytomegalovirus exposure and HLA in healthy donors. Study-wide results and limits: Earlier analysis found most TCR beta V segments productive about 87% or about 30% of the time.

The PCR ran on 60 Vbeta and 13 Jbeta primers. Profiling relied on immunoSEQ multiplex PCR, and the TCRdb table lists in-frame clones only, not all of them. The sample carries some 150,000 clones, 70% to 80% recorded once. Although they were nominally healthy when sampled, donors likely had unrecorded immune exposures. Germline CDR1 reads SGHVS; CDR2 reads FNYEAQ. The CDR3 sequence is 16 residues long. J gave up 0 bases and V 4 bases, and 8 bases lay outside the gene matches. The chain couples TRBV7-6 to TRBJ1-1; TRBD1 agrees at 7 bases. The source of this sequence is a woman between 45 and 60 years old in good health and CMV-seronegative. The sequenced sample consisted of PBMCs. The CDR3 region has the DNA TGTGCCAGCAGCTCACACCCGACAGGGATGAACACTGAAGCTTTCTTT. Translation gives CASSSHPTGMNTEAFF.